The entry that follows covers one T cell receptor beta chain sequence. Its cognate antigen is unknown. Use of 60 Vbeta and 13 Jbeta primers characterized the PCR. Clones were sequenced by immunoSEQ multiplex PCR, and TCRdb holds only the in-frame ones, with some missing. In the table there are about 170,000 clones, around 84% of which are singletons. This sample is drawn from a study of cytomegalovirus exposure and HLA in healthy donors. Study outcomes and limitations: Judged likely to be a sequencing artifact was a cluster of highly shared sequence variants.

Germline CDR1 is WNHNN and CDR2 is SYGVQD (reference sequence). V trimming: 6 bases; J trimming: 10 bases; junction bases outside the gene matches: 9. The CDR3 contains 13 residues. Input material: PBMCs. The source of this sequence is a young man in good health and CMV-seropositive. V is TRBV10-1 and J is TRBJ1-1; 9 nucleotides line up with TRBD1. Here the CDR3 reads CASSSGTGMTAFF. CDR3 DNA sequence: TGCGCCAGCAGCAGTGGGACAGGGATGACAGCTTTCTTT.